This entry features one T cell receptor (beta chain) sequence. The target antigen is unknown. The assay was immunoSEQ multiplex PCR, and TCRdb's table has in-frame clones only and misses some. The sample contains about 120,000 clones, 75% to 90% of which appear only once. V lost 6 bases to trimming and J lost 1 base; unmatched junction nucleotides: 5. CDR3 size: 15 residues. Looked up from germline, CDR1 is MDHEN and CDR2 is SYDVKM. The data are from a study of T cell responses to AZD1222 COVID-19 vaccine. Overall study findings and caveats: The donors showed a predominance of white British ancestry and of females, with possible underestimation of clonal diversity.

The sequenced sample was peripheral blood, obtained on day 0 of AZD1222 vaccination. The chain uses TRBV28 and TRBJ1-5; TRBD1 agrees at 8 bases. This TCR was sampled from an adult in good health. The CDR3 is CASSSWDRSNQPQHF. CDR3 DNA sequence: TGTGCCAGCAGCTCCTGGGACAGGAGCAATCAGCCCCAGCATTTT.